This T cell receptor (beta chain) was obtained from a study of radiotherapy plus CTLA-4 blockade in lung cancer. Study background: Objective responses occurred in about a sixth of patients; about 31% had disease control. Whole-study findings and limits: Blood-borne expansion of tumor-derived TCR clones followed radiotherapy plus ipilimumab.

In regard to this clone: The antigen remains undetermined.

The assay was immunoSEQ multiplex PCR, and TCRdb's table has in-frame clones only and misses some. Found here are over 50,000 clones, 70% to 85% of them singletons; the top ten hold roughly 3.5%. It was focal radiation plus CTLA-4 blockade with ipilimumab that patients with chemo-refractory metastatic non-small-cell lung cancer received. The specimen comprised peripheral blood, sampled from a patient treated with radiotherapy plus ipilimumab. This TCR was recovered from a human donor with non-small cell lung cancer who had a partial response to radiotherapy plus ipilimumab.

The chain's CDR3 is CASRHPGNEQYF. CDR3 nucleotides: TGTGCCAGCAGACACCCAGGGAACGAGCAGTACTTC. The gene calls are TRBV5-4 and TRBJ2-7; weak D call: TRBD1 (5 bases). The germline V and J ends were trimmed by 5 bases and 5 bases, with 11 bases remaining between them. CDR3 length: 12 amino acids. Germline assignment: CDR1 SGHNT and CDR2 YYREEE (reference sequence).